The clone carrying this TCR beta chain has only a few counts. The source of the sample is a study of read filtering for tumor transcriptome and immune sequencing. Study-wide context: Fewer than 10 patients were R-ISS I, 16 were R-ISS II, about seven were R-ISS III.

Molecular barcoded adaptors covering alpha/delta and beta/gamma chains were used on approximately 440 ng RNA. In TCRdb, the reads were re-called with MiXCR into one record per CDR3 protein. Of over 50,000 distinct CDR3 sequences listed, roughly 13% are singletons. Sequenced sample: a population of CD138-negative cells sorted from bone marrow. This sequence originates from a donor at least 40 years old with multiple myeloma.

CDR3 protein: CASSPQGYGNTIYF. The CDR3 region has the DNA TGTGCCAGCAGCCCACAGGGTTATGGAAACACCATATATTTT. The chain couples TRBV7-6 to TRBJ1-3; a possible D gene is TRBD1 (6 bases). This CDR3 contains 14 residues. CDR1 and CDR2 from the germline V gene are SGHVS and FNYEAQ. V lost 5 bases and J 3 bases, leaving 11 bases between the germline ends. The full variable domain, with the rest looked up from reference TRBV7-6 and TRBJ1-3, is GAGVSQSPRYKVTKRGQDVALRCDPISGHVSLYWYRQALGQGPEFLTYFNYEAQQDKSGLPNDRFSAERPEGSISTLTIQRTEQRDSAMYRCASSPQGYGNTIYFGEGSWLTVV.